This is a list of T cell receptor beta chains from one sample in a study of blood T cells in healthy people across ages. TCRdb fed the 5' RACE reads into MiXCR, producing one record per CDR3 protein. The repertoire holds about 1.5 million distinct CDR3 sequences, around 42% seen once, with roughly 7.7% in the top ten. Sequencing was carried out using blood. The receptors stem from a woman aged 18-30 years in good health. CDR3s include the opening cysteine and the closing phenylalanine or tryptophan. A D gene is named only where the DNA matches it firmly. Rows give clone size only sometimes, using once, few, many, or a class for an expanded clone.

V	size	D	J	DNA	CDR3
TRBV27	.	.	TRBJ1-2	TGTGCCAGCAGATCGGGGGGCGACACCTTC	CASRSGGDTF
TRBV10-3	.	TRBD2	TRBJ2-3	TGTGCCATCAAAGGAACTAGCGGGGACCCAGATACGCAGTATTTT	CAIKGTSGDPDTQYF
TRBV5-1	.	.	TRBJ1-2	TGCGCCAGCAGCCCCGCTGGGGGAAACTATGGCTACACCTTC	CASSPAGGNYGYTF
TRBV20-1	few	.	TRBJ2-5	TGCAGTGCTAGAGGTCGGGACAACTTAGTTGCCGAGTACTTC	CSARGRDNLVAEYF
TRBV4-1	.	TRBD1	TRBJ1-4	TGCGCCAGCAGGAGACAGGGGGCAACTAATGAAAAACTGTTTTTT	CASRRQGATNEKLFF
TRBV9	.	.	TRBJ1-1	TGTGCCAGCAGCCCGAGGACACAAAGCACCACTGAAGCTTTCTTT	CASSPRTQSTTEAFF
TRBV10-3	.	.	TRBJ2-7	TGTGCCATCAGTGATAATAATGAGGGAGACGAGCAGTACTTC	CAISDNNEGDEQYF
TRBV6-2/TRBV6-3	few	TRBD1	TRBJ1-2	TGTGCCAGCAGCCACAGGGGGTTCTATGGCTACACCTTC	CASSHRGFYGYTF
TRBV12-5	.	.	TRBJ1-1	TGTGCTAGTGGTTTGAGGCCCGGGGAGGCTTTCTTT	CASGLRPGEAFF
TRBV28	.	.	TRBJ1-4	TGTGCCAGCAGTTTAGGTGGGCTCGGCGAAAAACTGTTTTTT	CASSLGGLGEKLFF
TRBV7-9	.	.	TRBJ2-1	TGTGCCAGCAGCTCGCCCAGAGTCGCAGCTGCTAGGGATGAGCAGTTCTTC	CASSSPRVAAARDEQFF
TRBV27	.	.	TRBJ2-4	TGTGCCAGCAGTGCGGCAGGGGTCCTAAACATTCAGTACTTC	CASSAAGVLNIQYF
TRBV20-1	few	TRBD2	TRBJ2-5	TGCAGTGCTCCACGGACTAGCGGGGGATCTCAAGAGACCCAGTACTTC	CSAPRTSGGSQETQYF
TRBV12-3/TRBV12-4	.	.	TRBJ2-7	TGTGCCAGCAGTTTAATCCCCAGGATCTACGAGCAGTACTTC	CASSLIPRIYEQYF
TRBV4-2	few	TRBD2	TRBJ2-3	TGTGCCAGCAGCCAAGCCGGAGGTGTACTAGCGATCACAGATACGCAGTATTTT	CASSQAGGVLAITDTQYF
TRBV27	few	.	TRBJ1-5	TGTGCCAGCAGTTCAAGGGCAGGGGATCAGCCCCAGCATTTT	CASSSRAGDQPQHF
TRBV20-1	.	TRBD2	TRBJ2-3	TGCAGTGCTAGAGATCCCAACAAGCGGGGGATCACCACAGATACGCAGTATTTT	CSARDPNKRGITTDTQYF
TRBV27	few	.	TRBJ1-4	TGTGCCAGCAGTTCTTCCGGGCCTAGTAATGAAAAACTGTTTTTT	CASSSSGPSNEKLFF
TRBV19	.	TRBD1	TRBJ1-2	TGTGCCAGTAGTAGCGAAGGGACAGGGCACTATGGCTACACCTTC	CASSSEGTGHYGYTF
TRBV15	.	TRBD2	TRBJ2-7	TGTGCCACCAGCAGAGATACCAAAGCGGGAAGGGGATACGAGCAGTACTTC	CATSRDTKAGRGYEQYF
TRBV12-3/TRBV12-4	.	.	TRBJ1-6	TGTGCCAGTGGGAGGGCCAACGGTTCACCCCTCCACTTT	CASGRANGSPLHF
TRBV27	.	.	TRBJ1-1	TGTGCCAGATGCGAAATGGGGGCTAAGGACACTGAAGCTTTCTTT	CARCEMGAKDTEAFF
TRBV3-1	once	TRBD2	TRBJ2-3	TGTGCCAACAGCCAAGACGCGGGAGTGACAGATACGCAGTATTTT	CANSQDAGVTDTQYF
TRBV27	.	TRBD1	TRBJ2-7	TGTGCCAGCAAGCGGACAGGGCTTTACGAGCAGTACTTC	CASKRTGLYEQYF
TRBV7-2	few	.	TRBJ2-3	TGTGCCAGCAGCGAACAGGCCCGAGATACGCAGTATTTT	CASSEQARDTQYF
TRBV6-6	.	.	TRBJ2-7	TGTGCCAGCACCTATAATCCCGGACACAGCTCCTACGAGCAGTACTTC	CASTYNPGHSSYEQYF
TRBV6-2/TRBV6-3	.	.	TRBJ2-6	TGTGCCAGCAGTTATTCGCGTCGGACAGAAAGCTCTGGGGCCAACGTCCTGACTTTC	CASSYSRRTESSGANVLTF
TRBV4-2	.	.	TRBJ2-2	TGTGCCAGCAGCCAAGATTTCGGAGCGGCGAACACCGGGGAGCTGTTTTTT	CASSQDFGAANTGELFF
TRBV4-1	.	TRBD2	TRBJ2-7	TGCGCCAGCAGTTCTAGCGGACCCAGGGCCTACGAGCAGTACTTC	CASSSSGPRAYEQYF
TRBV20-1	.	TRBD1	TRBJ2-7	TGCAGTGCTAGGAACTCCGGGGCAGGGGGAGTGGGCGAGCAGTACTTC	CSARNSGAGGVGEQYF
TRBV20-1	.	TRBD1	TRBJ2-1	TGCAGTGCTAGAGAAAACAGGGGTCCCATGTACAATGAGCAGTTCTTC	CSARENRGPMYNEQFF
TRBV10-3	.	TRBD1	TRBJ1-2	TGTGCCAGCCAAACCGGGACAGAGGGCTACACCTTC	CASQTGTEGYTF
TRBV5-1	.	.	TRBJ1-2	TGCGCCAGCAGCTTCGCAGACTATGGCTACACCTTC	CASSFADYGYTF
TRBV7-6	.	.	TRBJ1-4	TGTGCCAGCAGCTTAGCGGGTTGGGAAAAACTGTTTTTT	CASSLAGWEKLFF
TRBV27	once	TRBD1	TRBJ2-7	TGTGCCAGCAGTTTAAAGGGACAGGGGGTCTCCTACGAGCAGTACTTC	CASSLKGQGVSYEQYF
TRBV4-2	few	TRBD2	TRBJ2-7	TGTGCCAGCAGCCAAGAGCAAGCGGGAGGAACCTACGAGCAGTACTTC	CASSQEQAGGTYEQYF
TRBV5-1	few	.	TRBJ2-7	TGCGCCAGCAGCTTGGGGGACGTAGGAACGGGCGAGCAGTACTTC	CASSLGDVGTGEQYF
TRBV20-1	.	.	TRBJ2-7	TGCAGTGCTTTAACACAGGCAGCGTTGGACGAGCAGTACTTC	CSALTQAALDEQYF
TRBV7-9	.	.	TRBJ1-4	TGTGCCAGCAGCTTCTTAGCGAGGCCCGATGAAAAACTGTTTTTT	CASSFLARPDEKLFF
TRBV5-6	.	TRBD2	TRBJ2-5	TGTGCCAGCAGCTTGGGCGGAGGGACTAGCGTTTACAATGAGCAGTACTTC	CASSLGGGTSVYNEQYF